This T cell receptor beta chain was obtained from a study of cytomegalovirus exposure and HLA in healthy donors. At collection, donors were nominally healthy, but unrecorded immune exposures were probable. Germline CDR1 and CDR2: SGDLS and YYNGEE. This CDR3 has 15 amino acids. V was trimmed by 3 bases and J by 6 bases, leaving 18 bases between them. Vbeta (60) and Jbeta (13) primers were used in the PCR. Clones were read by immunoSEQ multiplex PCR, and TCRdb kept only the in-frame ones, dropping some. Its clone listing holds 70,000 or so clones. This clonotype originated in a female donor in good health and CMV-seropositive. Sequencing was done on a sample of PBMCs. The chain recombines TRBV9 with TRBJ1-1; D may be TRBD1 (5 bases). CDR3 protein: CASSAREGLPPEAFF. In nucleotides, the CDR3 is TGTGCCAGCAGCGCCCGGGAGGGGTTGCCCCCTGAAGCTTTCTTT.